These 25 T cell receptor beta chains share one sample of origin, sequenced in a study of cytomegalovirus exposure and HLA in healthy donors. Primers for the PCR totalled 60 Vbeta and 13 Jbeta. This table comes from immunoSEQ multiplex PCR, and its TCRdb copy is limited to in-frame clones, with some not included. The table records around 91,000 clones, roughly four fifths of them present only once. Sequenced material: PBMCs. These receptors originate from a woman between 40 and 50 years old in good health and CMV-seropositive.

V and J are TRBV20-1 and TRBJ1-1; D gene unclear. The CDR3 is 11 amino acids. Per germline, CDR1 DFQATT and CDR2 SNEGSKA (reference sequence). The V end lost 6 bases, the J end lost 1 base, and 6 bases lay between the germline ends. Written as DNA, the CDR3 is TGCAGTGCACGACAGAACACTGAAGCTTTCTTT. The encoded protein is CSARQNTEAFF.

The V and J genes are TRBV6-5 and TRBJ2-7; TRBD1 is a possible D gene (6 bases). Trimming removed 6 bases at V and 1 base at J, with 13 bases between. The CDR3 consists of 14 residues. Germline V gene lookup returns CDR1 MNHEY and CDR2 SVGAGI. The CDR3 sequence is CASSTDSGSYEQYF. CDR3 bases: TGTGCCAGCAGCACGGACAGCGGATCCTACGAGCAGTACTTC.

This chain uses TRBV7-2 with TRBJ2-1; 12 bases are a match to TRBD2. CDR1 is SGHTA, CDR2 FQGNSA, per germline. Germline trimming cut 5 bases from V and 15 bases from J; bases unmatched to any gene: 8. The CDR3 has 13 residues. CDR3 sequence reads: CASSPVLAGGSFF. In nucleotides, the CDR3 is TGTGCCAGCAGCCCCGTACTAGCGGGAGGATCGTTCTTC.

The chain links TRBV28 to TRBJ1-4, with a weak D call TRBD1 (5 bases). This CDR3 comprises 16 residues. Trimming shortened V by 1 base and J by 4 bases, and 13 bases separated the two germline ends. Germline V lookup: CDR1 MDHEN, CDR2 SYDVKM. CDR3 region: CASSLFEGAFNEKLFF. In DNA form, the CDR3 reads TGTGCCAGCAGTTTATTCGAAGGGGCCTTTAATGAAAAACTGTTTTTT.

The chain links TRBV28 to TRBJ2-2; 10 bases are a match to TRBD2. Germline V gene data show CDR1 as MDHEN and CDR2 as SYDVKM. The CDR3 sequence is 15 residues long. V lost 4 bases to trimming and J lost 1 base; unmatched junction nucleotides: 0. This CDR3 reads CASSWTSGNTGELFF. CDR3 coding DNA: TGTGCCAGCAGTTGGACTAGCGGGAACACCGGGGAGCTGTTTTTT. The whole variable domain, remainder taken from reference TRBV28 and TRBJ2-2, is DVKVTQSSRYLVKRTGEKVFLECVQDMDHENMFWYRQDPGLGLRLIYFSYDVKMKEKGDIPEGYSVSREKKERFSLILESASTNQTSMYLCASSWTSGNTGELFFGEGSRLTVL.

The genes are TRBV7-9 and TRBJ2-1; a weak D match, TRBD2 (5 bases). Germline V gene lookup returns CDR1 SEHNR and CDR2 FQNEAQ (reference sequence). V lost 4 bases and J lost 8, with 12 bases in between. CDR3 length: 13 amino acids. CDR3 DNA: TGTGCCAGCAGCTCTACCCTTAGCGATGAGCAGTTCTTC. Its protein is CASSSTLSDEQFF.

The V gene is TRBV28, the J gene TRBJ2-1; D remains unclear. Germline V CDR1 and CDR2: MDHEN, SYDVKM. This CDR3 contains 17 residues. The V end was cut by 4 bases, the J end by 1 base, with 17 bases between. The CDR3 spells CASSSLQRVRSYNEQFF. In nucleotides, the CDR3 is TGTGCCAGCAGTTCATTACAACGGGTGAGGTCCTACAATGAGCAGTTCTTC.

The rearrangement uses TRBV7-2 and TRBJ2-1; D is unresolved. V dropped 3 bases and J dropped 6 bases, with 12 bases sitting between them. The CDR3 runs to 14 residues. The germline gives CDR1 SGHTA, CDR2 FQGNSA. The CDR3 loop is CASSLQLNPNEQFF. As DNA, the CDR3 is TGTGCCAGCAGCTTGCAACTCAATCCCAATGAGCAGTTCTTC.

V gene TRBV29-1 combines with J gene TRBJ1-1, with 9 bases matching TRBD1. The CDR3 is made up of 14 amino acids. V shed 3 bases and J 11 bases; nucleotides not matched to a gene: 13. CDR1 and CDR2 from the germline V gene are SQVTM and ANQGSEA. CDR3 DNA: TGCAGCGTTGACCTGGGACAGGGTGGGAGCGATGCTTTCTTT. This codes for CSVDLGQGGSDAFF.

This chain uses TRBV6-5 with TRBJ1-2, with a weak D call TRBD1 (6 bases). This CDR3 is 14 amino acids long. Germline values: CDR1 MNHEY, CDR2 SVGAGI. The ends were cut back, 5 bases at V and 6 bases at J, with 16 bases in the middle. The CDR3 here is CASSPQGPLNGYTF. The CDR3 coding sequence is TGTGCCAGCAGTCCTCAGGGGCCCCTAAATGGCTACACCTTC.

As concerns this clone: The same CDR3 also results from other DNA sequences found in this sample. The chain carries TRBV30 and TRBJ2-3; 7 bases line up with TRBD1. Germline V lookup: CDR1 GTSNPN, CDR2 SVGIG (reference sequence). Trimming took 8 bases from V and 5 from J; bases not matched to a gene: 7. The CDR3 covers 12 residues. Written as DNA, the CDR3 is TGTGCCGGAAGACAGGGTGGAGATACGCAGTATTTT. It encodes CAGRQGGDTQYF. Looking up the rest from reference TRBV30 and TRBJ2-3 gives the full variable domain: SQTIHQWPATLVQPVGSPLSLECTVEGTSNPNLYWYRQAAGRGLQLLFYSVGIGQISSEVPQNLSASRPQDRQFILSSKKLLLSDSGFYLCAGRQGGDTQYFGPGTRLTVL.

The V call is TRBV6-6, the J call TRBJ2-7; 9 nucleotides align to TRBD1. V shed 4 bases, J shed 4 bases, and the junction held 2 bases outside the gene matches. The CDR3 loop spans 13 amino acids. Germline V CDR1 and CDR2: MNHNY, SVGAGI (reference sequence). CDR3 loop: CASSWDREYEQYF. As DNA, the CDR3 is TGTGCCAGCAGTTGGGACAGGGAGTACGAGCAGTACTTC.

This clone showed up just a few times. The chain joins TRBV5-8 to TRBJ1-4, with a weak D call TRBD1 (5 bases). Trimming left V 4 bases short and J 4 bases short, with 17 bases between. There are 16 residues in the CDR3. Germline loops: CDR1 SGHTS, CDR2 YDEGEE. The CDR3 DNA follows: TGTGCCAGCAGCCTTGGCTCGAGTCAGGGTAATGAAAAACTGTTTTTT. Its protein product is CASSLGSSQGNEKLFF.

The chain combines TRBV5-4 with TRBJ1-1; 7 nucleotides agree with TRBD1. There are 14 residues in the CDR3. After removal of 4 bases from V and 8 bases from J, the junction contained 11 bases not matched to a gene. Germline loops: CDR1 SGHNT, CDR2 YYREEE (reference sequence). DNA for the CDR3: TGTGCCAGCAGCCAAGATTCAGGGGGAAGCGAAGCTTTCTTT. Protein product: CASSQDSGGSEAFF.

The chain uses TRBV29-1 and TRBJ2-3; 14 bases are a match to TRBD2. The CDR3 spans 15 residues. V shed 6 bases and J 2 bases; nucleotides not matched to a gene: 4. The germline gives CDR1 SQVTM, CDR2 ANQGSEA. The CDR3 spells CSVLGLAGDTDTQYF. Here the CDR3 DNA reads TGCAGCGTGCTGGGACTAGCGGGAGACACAGATACGCAGTATTTT.

The CDR3 nucleotides are TGTGCCAGCAGCGTGCTACTAGCGGGAGTCAATGAGCAGTTCTTC. It codes for CASSVLLAGVNEQFF. The chain employs TRBV9 and TRBJ2-1, with 11 bases aligning to TRBD2. This CDR3 has 15 residues. The ends lost 2 bases at V and 6 bases at J; junction bases unmatched: 4. CDR1 is SGDLS, CDR2 YYNGEE, per germline. The entire variable domain, with the rest obtained from reference TRBV9 and TRBJ2-1, is as follows: DSGVTQTPKHLITATGQRVTLRCSPRSGDLSVYWYQQSLDQGLQFLIQYYNGEERAKGNILERFSAQQFPDLHSELNLSSLELGDSALYFCASSVLLAGVNEQFFGPGTRLTVL.

The chain employs TRBV28 and TRBJ2-1; 11 positions agree with TRBD2. The V and J ends lost 8 bases and 5 bases, in that order; junction bases with no gene match: 11. The CDR3 is made up of 16 amino acids. Germline-derived CDR1 and CDR2 are MDHEN and SYDVKM. The CDR3 DNA reads TGTGCCAGCCCTAAAGGAACGGGACTAGCGGACAATGAGCAGTTCTTC. This translates into CASPKGTGLADNEQFF.

In DNA, the CDR3 is TGTGCCAGTAAAAGTTCGACAGGGTTAGGCTATGGCTACACCTTC. Its translation: CASKSSTGLGYGYTF. The chain has TRBV19 and TRBJ1-2, with 7 bases that match TRBD1. CDR1 and CDR2 from the germline V gene are LNHDA and SQIVND (reference sequence). With V trimmed by 7 bases and J by 4 bases, 12 bases remained unmatched. This CDR3 comprises 15 residues.

The chain combines TRBV18 with TRBJ2-2, with 7 nucleotides matching TRBD1. This CDR3 has 17 residues. Germline trimming cut 3 bases from V and 1 base from J; bases unmatched to any gene: 8. The V gene's germline CDR1 is KGHSH and CDR2 LQKENI. The CDR3 spells CASSPLDPGGNTGELFF. Here the CDR3 DNA reads TGTGCCAGCTCACCCTTAGACCCAGGGGGGAACACCGGGGAGCTGTTTTTT.

CDR3 in DNA: TGCGCCAGCAGCCAGAACTCCGGAGGGCCCTACGAGCAGTACTTC. Translation: CASSQNSGGPYEQYF. This rearrangement joins TRBV4-3 to TRBJ2-7; a weak D match, TRBD2 (6 bases). This CDR3 has 15 residues. CDR1 is LGHNA, CDR2 YSLEER, per germline. V lost 3 bases, J lost 2 bases, and 14 bases lay in between.

The V call is TRBV19, the J call TRBJ2-3; maybe TRBD1 (7 bases). V lost 3 bases, J lost 0 bases, and 10 bases lay in between. Germline values: CDR1 LNHDA, CDR2 SQIVND (reference sequence). CDR3 length: 15 amino acids. The CDR3, as DNA: TGTGCCAGTAGTATTGCAGGGGGGAGCACAGATACGCAGTATTTT. This gives the protein CASSIAGGSTDTQYF.

The rearrangement uses TRBV7-9 and TRBJ2-1; the match to TRBD2 covers 8 bases. V shed 11 bases, J shed 6 bases, and the junction held 6 bases outside the gene matches. The CDR3 consists of 12 residues. The germline CDR1 and CDR2 sequences are SEHNR and FQNEAQ (reference sequence). Here the CDR3 DNA reads TGTGCCGAGACTAGCGATTTCAATGAGCAGTTCTTC. This gives the protein CAETSDFNEQFF.

This clone was observed a few times. The gene calls are TRBV18 and TRBJ2-2; D call uncertain. Germline CDR1 is KGHSH and CDR2 is LQKENI. This CDR3 contains 17 residues. With 3 bases removed from V and 2 bases from J, the gap between germline ends came to 16 bases. CDR3 sequence: CASSPRQFTRNTGELFF. DNA for the CDR3: TGTGCCAGCTCACCGAGGCAGTTTACCCGTAACACCGGGGAGCTGTTTTTT.

This chain connects TRBV25-1 to TRBJ1-4, with 7 nucleotides matching TRBD1. This CDR3 has 15 residues. Trimming took 1 base from V and 7 from J; bases not matched to a gene: 6. Germline V gene lookup returns CDR1 MGHDK and CDR2 SYGVNS. In DNA, the CDR3 is TGTGCCAGCAGTGAATCCCAGGGGGATCTTGAAAAACTGTTTTTT. Protein product: CASSESQGDLEKLFF.

The chain uses TRBV5-4 and TRBJ2-5; D is ambiguous. Germline V lookup: CDR1 SGHNT, CDR2 YYREEE (reference sequence). Trimming stripped 4 bases from V and 5 bases from J, with 18 bases between. The CDR3 consists of 15 residues. CDR3 sequence (DNA): TGTGCCAGCAGCCCCCAATCAGGCAGTTCGGAGACCCAGTACTTC. The encoded protein is CASSPQSGSSETQYF.